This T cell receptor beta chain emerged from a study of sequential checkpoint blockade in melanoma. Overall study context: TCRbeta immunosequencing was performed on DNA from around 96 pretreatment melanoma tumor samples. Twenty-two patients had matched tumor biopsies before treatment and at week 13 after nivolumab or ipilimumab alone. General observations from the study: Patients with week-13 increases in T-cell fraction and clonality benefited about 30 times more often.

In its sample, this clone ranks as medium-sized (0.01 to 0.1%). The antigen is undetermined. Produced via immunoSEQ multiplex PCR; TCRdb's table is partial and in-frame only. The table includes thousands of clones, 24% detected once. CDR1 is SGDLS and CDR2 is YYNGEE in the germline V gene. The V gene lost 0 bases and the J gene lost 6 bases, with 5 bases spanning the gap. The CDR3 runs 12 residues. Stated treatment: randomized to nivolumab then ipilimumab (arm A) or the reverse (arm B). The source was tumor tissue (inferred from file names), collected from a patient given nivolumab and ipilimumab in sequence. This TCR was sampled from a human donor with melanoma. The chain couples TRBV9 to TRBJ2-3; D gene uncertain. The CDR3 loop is CASSVGFDTQYF. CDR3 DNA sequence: TGTGCCAGCAGCGTAGGTTTTGATACGCAGTATTTT.